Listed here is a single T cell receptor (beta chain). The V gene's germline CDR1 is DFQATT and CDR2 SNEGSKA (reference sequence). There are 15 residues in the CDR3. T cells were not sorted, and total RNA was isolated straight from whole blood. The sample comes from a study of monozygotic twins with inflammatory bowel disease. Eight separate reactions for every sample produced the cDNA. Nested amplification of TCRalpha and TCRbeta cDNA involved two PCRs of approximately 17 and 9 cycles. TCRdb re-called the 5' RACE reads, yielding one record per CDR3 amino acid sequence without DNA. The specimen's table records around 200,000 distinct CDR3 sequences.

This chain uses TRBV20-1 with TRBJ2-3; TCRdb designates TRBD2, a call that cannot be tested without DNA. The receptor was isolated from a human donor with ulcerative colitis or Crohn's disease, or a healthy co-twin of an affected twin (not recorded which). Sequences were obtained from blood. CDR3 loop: CSARESAGGGDTQYF.